These 26 T cell receptor beta chains were sequenced from one sample in a study of human T cells and chemical hapten exposure. As to time point: patch test 1, 2 weeks after DPC sensitization. Treatment denoted: therapeutic diphenylcyclopropenone sensitization with weekly scalp DPC. TCRdb re-called the RACE reads with MiXCR, one entry per CDR3 protein. The table shows more than 80,000 distinct CDR3 sequences, with 7% to 8% occurring only once. Here the sequenced sample was whole blood, taken in connection with sensitization to the hapten diphenylcyclopropenone (DPC). Receptors were obtained from a woman between 25 and 40 years old with alopecia areata. Some clones in this sample may be carry-over from other donors' samples.

This clonotype was counted between two and nine times. The CDR3 protein is CAISESQGVTDTQYF. The DNA of the CDR3 is TGTGCCATCAGTGAGTCCCAGGGGGTCACAGATACGCAGTATTTT. The J gene is TRBJ2-3, the V gene TRBV10-3, with 7 nucleotides matching TRBD1. The CDR3 runs 15 residues. Germline CDR1 ENHRY, CDR2 SYGVKD. With V trimmed by 0 bases and J by 2 bases, 2 bases remained unmatched.

This clonotype was seen at least ten times. The chain employs TRBV6-2 or TRBV6-3 and TRBJ2-3; D not resolved. Germline lookup yields CDR1 MNHEY and CDR2 SVGEGT. The CDR3 contains 12 residues. V lost 7 bases to trimming and J lost 2 bases, with 7 bases between them. The CDR3 loop reads CASNLNTDTQYF. The CDR3 DNA is TGTGCCAGCAACCTAAACACAGATACGCAGTATTTT.

This clonotype was found a few times. The chain has TRBV19 and TRBJ2-3; TRBD2 aligns across 7 bases. V dropped 5 bases and J dropped 6; count of bases not matched to a gene: 17. This CDR3 is 17 amino acids long. The germline V gene has CDR1 LNHDA and CDR2 SQIVND (reference sequence). CDR3 protein: CASSLDPSGRILDTQYF. The CDR3 DNA follows: TGTGCCAGTAGTCTCGACCCTAGCGGTAGAATTCTGGATACGCAGTATTTT. Full variable domain (missing parts from reference TRBV19 and TRBJ2-3): DGGITQSPKYLFRKEGQNVTLSCEQNLNHDAMYWYRQDPGQGLRLIYYSQIVNDFQKGDIAEGYSVSREKKESFPLTVTSAQKNPTAFYLCASSLDPSGRILDTQYFGPGTRLTVL.

This chain links TRBV30 with TRBJ1-2; a weak D match, TRBD1 (5 bases). Germline assignment: CDR1 GTSNPN and CDR2 SVGIG (reference sequence). The V end lost 0 bases, the J end lost 4 bases, and 12 bases lay between the germline ends. This CDR3 has 14 amino acids. CDR3 nucleotides: TGTGCCTGGAGTGTATTGGGTCAGGGCTATGGCTACACCTTC. As protein: CAWSVLGQGYGYTF.

This clonotype has at least ten counts. The chain is built from TRBV29-1 and TRBJ1-2; a weak D match, TRBD1 (5 bases). Germline V CDR1 and CDR2: SQVTM, ANQGSEA. The CDR3 runs to 12 residues. The V gene lost 4 bases and the J gene lost 2 bases, with 8 bases spanning the gap. The CDR3 protein is CSVVRGNYGYTF. CDR3 coding DNA: TGCAGCGTTGTAAGGGGAAACTATGGCTACACCTTC.

About this clonotype itself: This may come from a read error, since a much larger clone is one base off. The genes are TRBV24-1 and TRBJ1-1, with D hard to call. Germline CDR1 reads KGHDR; CDR2 reads SFDVKD. The CDR3 has 11 residues. V lost 4 bases and J lost 7, with 6 bases in between. CDR3 sequence (DNA): TGTGCCACCAGTGACAGACTTGAAGCTTTCTTT. It specifies CATSDRLEAFF.

This clonotype was picked up many times. The V and J genes are TRBV19 and TRBJ1-1; D may be TRBD1 (5 bases). The V gene's germline CDR1 is LNHDA and CDR2 SQIVND (reference sequence). This CDR3 comprises 12 residues. V lost 5 bases and J lost 8, with 12 bases in between. This CDR3 reads CASSQGFTEAFF. The CDR3 coding sequence is TGTGCCAGTAGTCAGGGCTTTACAGAAGCTTTCTTT.

This clonotype showed up many times. V is TRBV29-1 and J is TRBJ1-2, with D maybe TRBD1 (5 bases). V was pared by 6 bases and J by 4 bases, with 9 bases between. The CDR3 runs to 11 residues. Germline V gives CDR1 SQVTM, CDR2 ANQGSEA. This CDR3 reads CSVVTAYGYTF. The DNA for the CDR3 is TGCAGCGTGGTGACAGCCTATGGCTACACCTTC. The variable domain in full, with the rest retrieved from reference TRBV29-1 and TRBJ1-2, is SAVISQKPSRDICQRGTSLTIQCQVDSQVTMMFWYRQQPGQSLTLIATANQGSEATYESGFVIDKFPISRPNLTFSTLTVSNMSPEDSSIYLCSVVTAYGYTFGSGTRLTVV.

The chain has TRBV6-6 and TRBJ2-6; 7 bases line up with TRBD1. CDR3 length equals 17 residues. CDR1 and CDR2 (germline): MNHNY, SVGAGI (reference sequence). V dropped 5 bases and J dropped 0; count of bases not matched to a gene: 7. CDR3 sequence reads: CASSRGQLYSGANVLTF. CDR3 DNA sequence: TGTGCCAGCAGTAGGGGACAGCTTTACTCTGGGGCCAACGTCCTGACTTTC.

The sample holds a few counts of this clonotype. The chain is built from TRBV5-6 and TRBJ2-3; D is uncertain. The CDR3 runs to 15 residues. Trimming removed 0 bases at V and 3 bases at J, with 11 bases between. In germline, CDR1 is SGHDT, CDR2 YYEEEE. The CDR3 sequence is CASSLEVSSTDTQYF. Written as DNA, the CDR3 is TGTGCCAGCAGCTTGGAAGTCAGTAGTACAGATACGCAGTATTTT.

This clonotype was found many times. The chain carries TRBV2 and TRBJ1-6; no reliable D call. The CDR3 runs 14 residues. The germline gives CDR1 SNHLY, CDR2 FYNNEI. The V and J ends lost 3 bases and 3 bases respectively, with 6 bases between them. DNA of the CDR3: TGTGCCAGCAGTGAGGAGGTCTATAATTCACCCCTCCACTTT. It encodes CASSEEVYNSPLHF. Together with reference TRBV2 and TRBJ1-6, the CDR3 gives the full variable domain: EPEVTQTPSHQVTQMGQEVILRCVPISNHLYFYWYRQILGQKVEFLVSFYNNEISEKSEIFDDQFSVERPDGSNFTLKIRSTKLEDSAMYFCASSEEVYNSPLHFGNGTRLTVT.

The sample holds a few counts of this clonotype. The rearrangement links TRBV7-9 to TRBJ1-6; D is perhaps TRBD1 (6 bases). Trimming removed 5 bases from V and 2 bases from J, with 16 bases in between. CDR1 and CDR2 from the germline V gene are SEHNR and FQNEAQ (reference sequence). This CDR3 is 17 amino acids long. The CDR3 bases are TGTGCCAGCAGCAAAGGTAGAGGGGGGACCTATAATTCACCCCTCCACTTT. Its translation: CASSKGRGGTYNSPLHF.

The CDR3 DNA is TGTGCCAGCAGCCAAGCGGACAGGGGAGGTTTTAATGGCTACACCTTC. Protein: CASSQADRGGFNGYTF. This rearrangement joins TRBV3-1 to TRBJ1-2; 9 bases agree with TRBD1. Unmatched junction bases numbered 9, after V lost 1 base and J lost 6 bases. Germline CDR1 LGHDT, CDR2 YNNKEL (reference sequence). This CDR3 is built from 16 residues.

This clonotype was counted between two and nine times. The gene calls are TRBV12-3 or TRBV12-4 and TRBJ1-1; no firm D call. V lost 3 bases, J lost 0 bases, and 2 bases lay in between. This CDR3 is 12 amino acids long. CDR3 loop: CASSFMNTEAFF. CDR3 DNA sequence: TGTGCCAGCAGTTTTATGAACACTGAAGCTTTCTTT.

The rearrangement links TRBV20-1 to TRBJ1-1; tentatively, D is TRBD1 (5 bases). Deletions cut 3 bases from V and 4 bases from J, with 18 bases between. Germline-derived CDR1 and CDR2 are DFQATT and SNEGSKA (reference sequence). CDR3 size: 15 residues. CDR3 region: CSASTPGAGPTEAFF. CDR3 nucleotides: TGCAGTGCTAGTACCCCTGGGGCGGGCCCCACTGAAGCTTTCTTT.

There are many counts of this clonotype. This chain uses TRBV7-3 with TRBJ2-1; TRBD2 agrees at 7 bases. J lost 5 bases, V lost 4 bases, and 5 bases had no gene match. The CDR3 is 14 amino acids. CDR1 and CDR2 from the germline V gene are SGHTA and FQGTGA. The CDR3 is CASSWGGNNNEQFF. CDR3 bases: TGTGCCAGCAGCTGGGGGGGAAACAACAATGAGCAGTTCTTC.

In its sample, this clonotype was seen a few times. V usage is TRBV19 and J usage is TRBJ2-1; 7 nucleotides line up with TRBD1. From germline, CDR1 is LNHDA and CDR2 SQIVND (reference sequence). There are 18 residues in the CDR3. Unmatched junction bases numbered 15, after V lost 2 bases and J lost 5 bases. The CDR3 bases are TGTGCCAGTAGTATATACCCCCGACAGGGAATAAGGAACAATGAGCAGTTCTTC. Translated: CASSIYPRQGIRNNEQFF.

This clonotype has at least ten counts. The V gene is TRBV7-6, the J gene TRBJ2-7, with TRBD2 matching over 8 bases. After removal of 5 bases from V and 2 bases from J, the junction contained 8 bases not matched to a gene. Germline-derived CDR1 and CDR2 are SGHVS and FNYEAQ. The CDR3 is 15 amino acids. CDR3 bases: TGTGCCAGCAGCCCGACCGGGACTAGGGCCTACGAGCAGTACTTC. Its protein product is CASSPTGTRAYEQYF.

This clonotype is classed as medium-sized. This sequence joins TRBV12-3 or TRBV12-4 and TRBJ2-7, with 8 bases that match TRBD1. The CDR3 extends over 12 amino acids. J lost 6 bases, V lost 6 bases, and 4 bases had no gene match. The CDR3 DNA sequence: TGTGCCAGCAGCCCGACAGGGGCCGAGCAGTACTTC. Amino acid sequence: CASSPTGAEQYF.

The chain combines TRBV7-2 with TRBJ2-7; D remains unclear. V was cut by 1 base and J by 2 bases, with 12 bases left in between. Germline V gene sequence: CDR1 SGHTA, CDR2 FQGNSA. There are 15 residues in the CDR3. CDR3 amino acids: CASSLGPGSPYEQYF. CDR3 nucleotides: TGTGCCAGCAGCTTAGGTCCAGGTTCCCCCTACGAGCAGTACTTC.

In its sample, this clonotype was seen many times. This chain uses TRBV6-1 with TRBJ1-2; D call uncertain. The germline V gene has CDR1 MNHNS and CDR2 SASEGT. Trimming removed 3 bases from V and 0 bases from J, with 11 bases in between. The CDR3 is 15 amino acids. The DNA of the CDR3 is TGTGCCAGCAGTGAGTTTTGGTCAGCTAACTATGGCTACACCTTC. Amino acid sequence: CASSEFWSANYGYTF.

The chain recombines TRBV9 with TRBJ1-4, with 8 bases matching TRBD1. The length of the CDR3 is 19 residues. In germline, CDR1 is SGDLS, CDR2 YYNGEE. Trimming removed 4 bases from V and 0 bases from J; junction bases left unmatched: 14. CDR3 in amino acids: CASSPRTGIMGATNEKLFF. The CDR3 DNA reads TGTGCCAGCAGCCCCCGGACAGGGATAATGGGTGCAACTAATGAAAAACTGTTTTTT.

This clonotype was counted at least ten times. The rearrangement joins TRBV30 to TRBJ2-7; D gene ambiguous. V was shortened by 1 base and J by 0 bases, with 4 bases between the two germline ends. The germline CDR1 and CDR2 sequences are GTSNPN and SVGIG (reference sequence). There are 12 residues in the CDR3. CDR3 loop: CAWSGLSYEQYF. The CDR3 DNA is TGTGCCTGGAGTGGCCTCTCCTACGAGCAGTACTTC.

The chain carries TRBV9 and TRBJ1-1, with TRBD1 identical over 7 bases. After removal of 0 bases from V and 3 bases from J, the junction contained 5 bases not matched to a gene. Germline CDR1 and CDR2: SGDLS and YYNGEE. The CDR3 runs to 15 residues. The CDR3 bases are TGTGCCAGCAGCGTAGGAGACAGGGACTACACTGAAGCTTTCTTT. Protein product: CASSVGDRDYTEAFF.

There are many counts of this clonotype. V usage is TRBV12-3 or TRBV12-4 and J usage is TRBJ2-3; 12 positions match TRBD2. The CDR3 has 16 amino acids. With 6 bases clipped from V and 6 bases from J, the junction kept 10 bases outside the gene matches. The CDR3 is CASRPRASGGVDTQYF. The CDR3 nucleotides are TGTGCCAGCAGACCGCGAGCTAGCGGGGGGGTGGATACGCAGTATTTT.

Comments on this clonotype: A much larger clone sits a single nucleotide away, making a read error possible. The chain is built from TRBV29-1 and TRBJ2-7; D is perhaps TRBD1 (6 bases). CDR1 is SQVTM, CDR2 ANQGSEA, per germline. The ends were cut back, 6 bases at V and 3 bases at J, with 15 bases in the middle. This CDR3 region has 13 residues. For the CDR3, the DNA is TGCAGCGTGGGAGCAGGGGTCCACTACGAGCAGTACTTC. Translated: CSVGAGVHYEQYF.